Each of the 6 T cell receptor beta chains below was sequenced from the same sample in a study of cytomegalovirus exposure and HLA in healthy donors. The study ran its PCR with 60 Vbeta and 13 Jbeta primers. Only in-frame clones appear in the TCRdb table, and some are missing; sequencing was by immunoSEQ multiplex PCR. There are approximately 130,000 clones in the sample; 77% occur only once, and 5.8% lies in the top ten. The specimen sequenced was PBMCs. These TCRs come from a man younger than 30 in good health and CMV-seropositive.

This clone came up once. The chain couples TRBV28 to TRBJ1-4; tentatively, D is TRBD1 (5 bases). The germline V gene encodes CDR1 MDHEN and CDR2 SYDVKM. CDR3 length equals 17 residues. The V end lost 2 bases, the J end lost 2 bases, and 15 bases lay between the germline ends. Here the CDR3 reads CASSLHVSGETNEKLFF. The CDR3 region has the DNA TGTGCCAGCAGTTTACATGTTTCGGGGGAGACTAATGAAAAACTGTTTTTT.

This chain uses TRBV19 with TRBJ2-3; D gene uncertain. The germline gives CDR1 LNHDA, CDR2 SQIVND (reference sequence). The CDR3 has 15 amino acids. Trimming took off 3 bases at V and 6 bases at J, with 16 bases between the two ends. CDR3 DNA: TGTGCCAGTAGTATCTCCCCCTACCCGATGGATACGCAGTATTTT. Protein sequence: CASSISPYPMDTQYF.

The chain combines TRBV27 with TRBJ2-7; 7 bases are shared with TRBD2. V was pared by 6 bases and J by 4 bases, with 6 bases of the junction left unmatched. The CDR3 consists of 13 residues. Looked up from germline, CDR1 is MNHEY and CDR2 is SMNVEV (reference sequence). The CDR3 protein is CASRLSGGYEQYF. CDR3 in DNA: TGTGCCAGCAGACTCTCCGGGGGGTACGAGCAGTACTTC.

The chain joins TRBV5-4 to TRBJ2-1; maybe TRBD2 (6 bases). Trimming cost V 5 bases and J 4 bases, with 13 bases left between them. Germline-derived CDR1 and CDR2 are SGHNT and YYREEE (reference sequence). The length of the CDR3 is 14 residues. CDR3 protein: CASRPGLPYNEQFF. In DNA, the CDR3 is TGTGCCAGCAGACCGGGACTGCCGTACAATGAGCAGTTCTTC.

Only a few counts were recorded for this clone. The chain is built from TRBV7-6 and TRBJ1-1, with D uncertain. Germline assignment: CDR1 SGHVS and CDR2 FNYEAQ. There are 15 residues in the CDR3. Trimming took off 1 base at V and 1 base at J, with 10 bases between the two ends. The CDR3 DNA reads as TGTGCCAGCAGCTTAGGAAAGGCGGGGAACACTGAAGCTTTCTTT. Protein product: CASSLGKAGNTEAFF.

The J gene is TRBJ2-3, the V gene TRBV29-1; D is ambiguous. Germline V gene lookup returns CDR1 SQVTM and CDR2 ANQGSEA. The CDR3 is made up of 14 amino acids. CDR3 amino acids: CSTQVGSSTDTQYF. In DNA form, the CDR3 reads TGCAGTACTCAGGTTGGATCAAGCACAGATACGCAGTATTTT.